The rows below give T cell receptor beta chains drawn from one sample of a study of technical replicates of blood from several donors. Assay: immunoSEQ multiplex PCR; the TCRdb copy retains only in-frame clones and omits some. The sample carries some 60,000 clones, roughly 94% recorded once. The sequencing input was PBMCs. These receptors came from a human donor in good health. Some clones in this sample may be carry-over from other donors' samples. The CDR3 runs from the conserved cysteine through the conserved F or W. Each record gives: D gene, J gene, V gene, clone size, CDR3 protein, CDR3 DNA. D genes are given only for firm matches. Some rows have no size entry. The others give once, few or many, or a class for an expanded clone.

d_call: NA; j_call: TRBJ1-1; v_call: TRBV18; clone_size: NA; cdr3_aa: CASSPPSGNTEAFF; cdr3_nt: TGTGCCAGCTCACCACCGTCGGGGAACACTGAAGCTTTCTTT
d_call: NA; j_call: TRBJ2-1; v_call: TRBV7-2; clone_size: once; cdr3_aa: CASSLDLMDFGEQFF; cdr3_nt: TGTGCCAGCAGCTTAGATCTAATGGACTTTGGTGAGCAGTTCTTC
d_call: TRBD1; j_call: TRBJ1-1; v_call: TRBV2; clone_size: NA; cdr3_aa: CASRRDRGQNTEAFF; cdr3_nt: TGTGCCAGCAGGAGGGACAGGGGACAGAACACTGAAGCTTTCTTT
d_call: TRBD1; j_call: TRBJ2-2; v_call: TRBV18; clone_size: NA; cdr3_aa: CATRAGGRSGELFF; cdr3_nt: TGTGCCACCCGAGCAGGGGGCCGGAGCGGGGAGCTGTTTTTT
d_call: TRBD2; j_call: TRBJ2-1; v_call: TRBV6-4; clone_size: NA; cdr3_aa: CASSGLAGQYNEQFF; cdr3_nt: TGTGCCAGCAGTGGACTAGCGGGCCAGTACAATGAGCAGTTCTTC
d_call: NA; j_call: TRBJ1-6; v_call: TRBV19; clone_size: NA; cdr3_aa: CASRVSDSPLHF; cdr3_nt: TGTGCCAGTAGGGTATCGGATTCACCCCTCCACTTT
d_call: TRBD1; j_call: TRBJ1-2; v_call: TRBV4-2; clone_size: NA; cdr3_aa: CASSQDVGTGYRYTF; cdr3_nt: TGTGCCAGCAGCCAAGATGTAGGGACAGGGTATCGCTACACCTTC
d_call: NA; j_call: TRBJ1-2; v_call: TRBV10-3; clone_size: once; cdr3_aa: CAISEGEADYGYTF; cdr3_nt: TGTGCCATCAGTGAAGGAGAGGCAGACTATGGCTACACCTTC
d_call: NA; j_call: TRBJ1-6; v_call: TRBV27; clone_size: NA; cdr3_aa: CASSGQINSPLHF; cdr3_nt: TGTGCCAGCAGTGGACAAATTAATTCACCCCTCCACTTT
d_call: TRBD1; j_call: TRBJ2-2; v_call: TRBV6-1; clone_size: once; cdr3_aa: CASRVMTGTGELFF; cdr3_nt: TGTGCCAGCAGGGTTATGACAGGGACCGGGGAGCTGTTTTTT
d_call: NA; j_call: TRBJ2-2; v_call: TRBV10-3; clone_size: NA; cdr3_aa: CATNGQLGTGELFF; cdr3_nt: TGTGCCACCAACGGACAATTGGGCACCGGGGAGCTGTTTTTT
d_call: NA; j_call: TRBJ2-5; v_call: TRBV27; clone_size: NA; cdr3_aa: CASSFARVGETQYF; cdr3_nt: TGTGCCAGCAGTTTTGCCAGGGTCGGGGAGACCCAGTACTTC
d_call: TRBD1; j_call: TRBJ2-2; v_call: TRBV19; clone_size: NA; cdr3_aa: CASSGQGDTGELFF; cdr3_nt: TGTGCCAGTAGTGGACAGGGGGACACCGGGGAGCTGTTTTTT
d_call: TRBD1; j_call: TRBJ1-5; v_call: TRBV4-3; clone_size: NA; cdr3_aa: CASSQVEGQGAFSNQPQHF; cdr3_nt: TGCGCCAGCAGCCAAGTTGAGGGACAGGGGGCCTTTAGCAATCAGCCCCAGCATTTT
d_call: NA; j_call: TRBJ2-5; v_call: TRBV30; clone_size: NA; cdr3_aa: CAWGLTRYQETQYF; cdr3_nt: TGTGCCTGGGGTCTTACCCGGTACCAAGAGACCCAGTACTTC
d_call: TRBD1; j_call: TRBJ2-3; v_call: TRBV29-1; clone_size: NA; cdr3_aa: CSVKTGGDTQYF; cdr3_nt: TGCAGCGTAAAGACAGGGGGAGATACGCAGTATTTT